What follows are 17 T cell receptor beta chains derived from one specimen sequenced in a study of cytomegalovirus exposure and HLA in healthy donors. TCRdb's table, derived via immunoSEQ multiplex PCR, lists solely in-frame clones and lacks some. The repertoire holds 90,000 to 120,000 clones, with over 75% as singletons. Source material: PBMCs. The receptors here all came from a young woman in good health and CMV-seronegative.

The rearrangement links TRBV6-1 to TRBJ2-2; the match to TRBD2 covers 8 bases. Germline values: CDR1 MNHNS, CDR2 SASEGT. V shed 5 bases, J shed 4 bases, and the junction held 6 bases outside the gene matches. The CDR3 has 15 amino acids. The CDR3 nucleotides are TGTGCCAGCAGTCTTACTAGCGGAAGCACCGGGGAGCTGTTTTTT. It encodes CASSLTSGSTGELFF.

CDR3 region: CASSGDSEFTEAFF. CDR3 in DNA: TGTGCCAGCAGCGGGGACAGTGAGTTCACTGAAGCTTTCTTT. The rearrangement links TRBV11-2 to TRBJ1-1; TRBD1 matches 7 bases. V lost 5 bases to trimming and J lost 4 bases; unmatched junction nucleotides: 7. The CDR3 loop spans 14 amino acids. Per germline, CDR1 SGHAT and CDR2 FQNNGV.

Here the CDR3 DNA reads TGCGCCAGCAGCTTGGGACAGGGGAACAGGTTAAATGAAAAACTGTTTTTT. Protein: CASSLGQGNRLNEKLFF. The rearrangement uses TRBV5-1 and TRBJ1-4; 8 bases line up with TRBD1. V was pared by 0 bases and J by 5 bases, with 9 bases of the junction left unmatched. From germline, CDR1 is SGHRS and CDR2 YFSETQ. The CDR3 is made up of 17 amino acids.

The gene calls are TRBV6-6 and TRBJ1-1; possibly TRBD1 for D (6 bases). CDR1 is MNHNY and CDR2 is SVGAGI in the germline V gene (reference sequence). This CDR3 has 15 amino acids. Trimming took 6 bases from V and 0 from J, leaving 14 bases between them. CDR3 amino acids: CASRHLGQLNTEAFF. Written as DNA, the CDR3 is TGTGCCAGCAGACACCTAGGACAGTTGAACACTGAAGCTTTCTTT.

V and J are TRBV7-9 and TRBJ2-1, with TRBD2 matching over 8 bases. In germline, CDR1 is SEHNR, CDR2 FQNEAQ (reference sequence). The CDR3 is 18 residues long. The trim removed 1 base at V and 10 bases at J, leaving 18 bases unmatched. CDR3 coding DNA: TGTGCCAGCAGCTTAGGCGGCTTAGTAGCGGGGCGATATTACGAGCAGTTCTTC. Its translation is CASSLGGLVAGRYYEQFF.

In the case of this clone: At one end the junction does not follow the germline gene, possibly because of a read error. The rearrangement joins TRBV25-1 to TRBJ2-7, with 7 positions matching TRBD1. Germline lookup yields CDR1 MGHDK and CDR2 SYGVNS. This CDR3 is 11 amino acids long. The CDR3 DNA is TGTGCCAGCAGTGACGACAGGGTCCGGCGCTTC. Protein product: CASSDDRVRRF.

The gene calls are TRBV4-1 and TRBJ1-1; D possibly corresponds to TRBD1 (6 bases). Trimming removed 1 base from V and 11 bases from J, with 17 bases in between. In germline, CDR1 is MGHRA, CDR2 YSYEKL. The CDR3 has 14 amino acids. In DNA form, the CDR3 reads TGCGCCAGCAGCCAAGGCAGGGGACCCCCCTCGGCTTTCTTT. Translation gives CASSQGRGPPSAFF.

The chain links TRBV7-8 to TRBJ2-1; 7 bases line up with TRBD1. The length of the CDR3 is 14 residues. CDR1 and CDR2 from the germline V gene are SGHVS and FQNEAQ. V trimming: 3 bases; J trimming: 4 bases; junction bases outside the gene matches: 3. CDR3 region: CASSFSGQYNEQFF. The DNA for the CDR3 is TGTGCCAGCAGCTTCTCGGGACAGTACAATGAGCAGTTCTTC.

The rearrangement links TRBV7-3 to TRBJ2-3; possible D gene TRBD2, 7 bases. V lost 5 bases and J lost 8, with 23 bases in between. The germline V gene has CDR1 SGHTA and CDR2 FQGTGA. There are 16 residues in the CDR3. CDR3 in amino acids: CASSPLAGAPGSTQYF. CDR3 coding DNA: TGTGCCAGCAGCCCCCTGGCGGGGGCACCCGGGAGTACGCAGTATTTT.

The V call is TRBV15, the J call TRBJ1-4; D may be TRBD1 (5 bases). This CDR3 comprises 17 residues. CDR1 is LNHNV and CDR2 is YYDKDF in the germline V gene (reference sequence). The V end lost 1 base, the J end lost 7 bases, and 19 bases lay between the germline ends. Here the CDR3 DNA reads TGTGCCACCAGCAGAGGATTTTCAAGATCCGGGGGTGAAAAACTGTTTTTT. Amino acids: CATSRGFSRSGGEKLFF.

The CDR3 reads CASSRIQGQNEKLFF. CDR3 nucleotide sequence: TGTGCCAGTAGTAGAATACAGGGCCAGAATGAAAAACTGTTTTTT. The rearrangement joins TRBV19 to TRBJ1-4; the D gene is possibly TRBD1 (6 bases). The CDR3 length is 15 residues. Trimming took off 4 bases at V and 5 bases at J, with 14 bases between the two ends. CDR1 and CDR2 (germline): LNHDA, SQIVND (reference sequence).

This rearrangement joins TRBV27 to TRBJ1-2; 7 positions agree with TRBD1. Germline V gives CDR1 MNHEY, CDR2 SMNVEV (reference sequence). The CDR3 consists of 15 residues. V lost 5 bases to trimming and J lost 2 bases; unmatched junction nucleotides: 8. The CDR3 sequence: CASSGSPGQNYGYTF. CDR3 nucleotides: TGTGCCAGCAGTGGCTCCCCGGGACAGAACTATGGCTACACCTTC.

This clone was seen a single time. The gene calls are TRBV27 and TRBJ2-2, with D possibly being TRBD2 (5 bases). The V end lost 0 bases, the J end lost 8 bases, and 7 bases lay between the germline ends. This CDR3 is built from 13 residues. The germline V gene encodes CDR1 MNHEY and CDR2 SMNVEV (reference sequence). The CDR3 protein is CASSLSWEGELFF. CDR3 coding DNA: TGTGCCAGCAGTTTATCTTGGGAGGGGGAGCTGTTTTTT.

The chain carries TRBV15 and TRBJ2-5, with D possibly being TRBD2 (6 bases). CDR1 and CDR2 from the germline V gene are LNHNV and YYDKDF (reference sequence). V shed 5 bases and J shed 4 bases, with 14 bases lying between them. The CDR3 sequence is 14 residues long. CDR3 protein: CATSLGGGIETQYF. The CDR3 DNA reads as TGTGCCACCAGCCTCGGGGGAGGAATAGAGACCCAGTACTTC.

The gene calls are TRBV15 and TRBJ2-7, with 8 bases that match TRBD1. The CDR3 is made up of 15 amino acids. Germline CDR1 is LNHNV and CDR2 is YYDKDF (reference sequence). Trimming took 1 base from V and 5 from J; bases not matched to a gene: 7. CDR3 in amino acids: CATSRGAGGLDEQYF. As DNA, the CDR3 is TGTGCCACCAGCAGAGGAGCAGGGGGCCTCGACGAGCAGTACTTC.

V gene TRBV28 combines with J gene TRBJ2-2, with D uncertain. Between the trimmed V and J ends, which lost 6 bases and 1 base, there was a span of 3 bases. Germline-derived CDR1 and CDR2 are MDHEN and SYDVKM. The CDR3 has 12 residues. CDR3 DNA sequence: TGTGCCAGCAGACTGAACACCGGGGAGCTGTTTTTT. Protein: CASRLNTGELFF.

V and J are TRBV7-9 and TRBJ2-3; 10 nucleotides match TRBD2. This CDR3 has 19 amino acids. V lost 4 bases, J lost 3 bases, and 16 bases stayed unmatched. Germline CDR1 reads SEHNR; CDR2 reads FQNEAQ (reference sequence). This CDR3 is CASSSYTSGGASGTDTQYF. Written as DNA, the CDR3 is TGTGCCAGCAGCTCCTACACGAGCGGGGGGGCCAGTGGGACAGATACGCAGTATTTT.